This T cell receptor beta chain was retrieved from a study of identical twins. From the 5' RACE reads, TCRdb called clonotypes with MiXCR, one entry per CDR3 protein. The sample carries about 530,000 distinct CDR3 sequences, 12% to 15% recorded once. Notes on the study in general: The conclusions drew on cross-sectional statistical analysis instead of tracking the same donors. Memory repertoires lacked the insertion deficit that abundant cord blood beta clonotypes showed.

As concerns this clonotype: Its antigen is unidentified.

Germline values: CDR1 DFQATT, CDR2 SNEGSKA (reference sequence). This CDR3 is built from 13 residues. Trimming removed 4 bases from V and 12 bases from J; junction bases left unmatched: 7. These data also featured in a second study, about yellow fever vaccine responses in identical twins.

The sequence was obtained from a young woman in good health. The rearrangement uses TRBV20-1 and TRBJ2-6; 9 bases align to TRBD1. The sample was CD4+ T cells sorted from blood. The CDR3 reads CSAKDRGGFVLTF. The CDR3 DNA is TGCAGTGCTAAAGACAGGGGGGGCTTCGTCCTGACTTTC.